One sample yielded the 19 T cell receptor beta chains listed below, sequenced in a study of blood T cell repertoires in COVID-19. TCRdb's copy holds only in-frame clones and misses some; the assay was immunoSEQ multiplex PCR. Of roughly 140,000 clones listed, around 81% are singletons. The source material was peripheral blood. These receptors originate from a human donor in a cohort sampled during active COVID-19.

The J gene is TRBJ1-6, the V gene TRBV5-5; no definite D call. Germline V lookup: CDR1 SGHKS, CDR2 YYEKEE (reference sequence). V was clipped by 0 bases and J by 10 bases, with 14 bases between them. The CDR3 length is 15 residues. The CDR3: CASSLEAQAASPLHF. The CDR3 coding sequence is TGTGCCAGCAGCTTGGAGGCGCAGGCAGCCTCACCCCTCCACTTT.

J is TRBJ2-1 and V is TRBV18; 7 bases line up with TRBD2. With V trimmed by 3 bases and J by 9 bases, 8 bases remained unmatched. Per germline, CDR1 KGHSH and CDR2 LQKENI. The CDR3 sequence is 14 residues long. Written as DNA, the CDR3 is TGTGCCAGCTCACCCCCGTTTGAGCGGGGTGAGCAGTTCTTC. Encoded protein: CASSPPFERGEQFF. Full variable domain (outside the CDR3, taken from reference TRBV18 and TRBJ2-1): NAGVMQNPRHLVRRRGQEARLRCSPMKGHSHVYWYRQLPEEGLKFMVYLQKENIIDESGMPKERFSAEFPKEGPSILRIQQVVRGDSAAYFCASSPPFERGEQFFGPGTRLTVL.

The rearrangement links TRBV9 to TRBJ2-5; 9 bases match TRBD1. J lost 2 bases, V lost 4 bases, and 6 bases had no gene match. The germline gives CDR1 SGDLS, CDR2 YYNGEE. The CDR3 loop spans 15 amino acids. CDR3 loop: CASSSGTGKQETQYF. The CDR3 DNA reads TGTGCCAGCAGCTCAGGGACAGGGAAACAAGAGACCCAGTACTTC.

The chain joins TRBV11-2 to TRBJ2-1; perhaps TRBD1 as D (5 bases). CDR3 length: 13 amino acids. CDR1 SGHAT and CDR2 FQNNGV come from the germline V gene. The V end was cut by 1 base, the J end by 6 bases, with 7 bases between. The CDR3 region has the DNA TGTGCCAGCAGCTTAGGACAGTCCAATGAGCAGTTCTTC. Its protein product is CASSLGQSNEQFF.

This clone was seen a few times. The chain combines TRBV5-8 with TRBJ1-3; 9 nucleotides line up with TRBD1. Per the germline V gene, CDR1 is SGHTS and CDR2 is YDEGEE. The length of the CDR3 is 15 residues. J lost 2 bases, V lost 0 bases, and 0 bases had no gene match. The CDR3 reads CASSLGDRAGNTIYF. The CDR3 DNA sequence: TGTGCCAGCAGCTTGGGGGACAGGGCTGGAAACACCATATATTTT.

The gene calls are TRBV5-5 and TRBJ1-2; possibly TRBD1 for D (6 bases). Germline V gives CDR1 SGHKS, CDR2 YYEKEE (reference sequence). This CDR3 spans 16 amino acids. V shed 4 bases and J shed 5 bases, with 21 bases lying between them. DNA for the CDR3: TGTGCCAGCAGCCGCAACAGGGCAGCCAACATTTATGGCTACACCTTC. Translating it yields CASSRNRAANIYGYTF.

This clone is a singleton in its sample. This chain links TRBV27 with TRBJ1-1, with D perhaps TRBD1 (6 bases). This CDR3 region has 16 residues. V gave up 5 bases and J gave up 1 base, with 17 bases separating them. In germline, CDR1 is MNHEY, CDR2 SMNVEV (reference sequence). The DNA for the CDR3 is TGTGCCAGCAGTGCGATCAGGGACATAAGGAACACTGAAGCTTTCTTT. Translation gives CASSAIRDIRNTEAFF.

The chain uses TRBV28 and TRBJ1-3; maybe TRBD1 (5 bases). With 8 bases removed from V and 0 bases from J, the gap between germline ends came to 14 bases. Per germline, CDR1 MDHEN and CDR2 SYDVKM. The CDR3 loop spans 15 amino acids. Here the CDR3 DNA reads TGTGCCAGCCGGGAGATCAGGGTCTCTGGAAACACCATATATTTT. Translation: CASREIRVSGNTIYF.

The genes are TRBV5-5 and TRBJ1-6; the D is unclear. Trimming removed 1 base from V and 1 base from J, with 18 bases in between. The germline CDR1 and CDR2 sequences are SGHKS and YYEKEE (reference sequence). CDR3 size: 19 residues. For the CDR3, the DNA is TGTGCCAGCAGCTTGAGGAGCCAGATGGCGAGGTCCTATAATTCACCCCTCCACTTT. It specifies CASSLRSQMARSYNSPLHF.

The chain employs TRBV4-2 and TRBJ2-2, with D hard to call. There are 16 residues in the CDR3. V was pared by 3 bases and J by 0 bases, with 11 bases between. Germline CDR1 reads LGHNA; CDR2 reads YNFKEQ. The CDR3 loop reads CASSHKSTTNTGELFF. CDR3 DNA: TGTGCCAGCAGCCATAAGAGTACCACGAACACCGGGGAGCTGTTTTTT.

This sequence joins TRBV19 and TRBJ2-7, with 9 bases matching TRBD1. Germline trimming cut 6 bases from V and 4 bases from J; bases unmatched to any gene: 10. Germline assignment: CDR1 LNHDA and CDR2 SQIVND (reference sequence). CDR3 size: 15 residues. CDR3 DNA: TGTGCCAGTAGGAACCTTGGACAGGGGATTTACGAGCAGTACTTC. Residues: CASRNLGQGIYEQYF.

This clone occurred once. The V and J genes are TRBV10-3 and TRBJ1-1, with 8 nucleotides matching TRBD1. From germline, CDR1 is ENHRY and CDR2 SYGVKD. V lost 6 bases to trimming and J lost 2 bases; unmatched junction nucleotides: 5. The CDR3 extends over 14 amino acids. CDR3 coding DNA: TGTGCCATCAGATCGGGACAGGAAAACACTGAAGCTTTCTTT. Its protein is CAIRSGQENTEAFF.

The chain combines TRBV20-1 with TRBJ2-7, with no clear D. Germline CDR1 and CDR2: DFQATT and SNEGSKA (reference sequence). The CDR3 is made up of 11 amino acids. Trimming left V 1 base short and J 5 bases short, with 6 bases between. The CDR3 here is CSARVSDEQYF. In nucleotides, the CDR3 is TGCAGTGCTAGAGTTTCAGACGAGCAGTACTTC.

V usage is TRBV7-9 and J usage is TRBJ1-4; D is ambiguous. The CDR3 has 15 residues. Germline V gene lookup returns CDR1 SEHNR and CDR2 FQNEAQ (reference sequence). The V and J ends lost 6 bases and 0 bases respectively, with 11 bases between them. The CDR3 reads CASSFSRATNEKLFF. In nucleotides, the CDR3 is TGTGCCAGCAGTTTCTCGAGGGCAACTAATGAAAAACTGTTTTTT.

The chain uses TRBV5-1 and TRBJ1-3; weak D call: TRBD1 (6 bases). The CDR3 extends over 15 amino acids. Germline V gives CDR1 SGHRS, CDR2 YFSETQ. V lost 3 bases, J lost 4 bases, and 14 bases lay in between. CDR3 in amino acids: CASSSPGVGGNTIYF. CDR3 DNA sequence: TGCGCCAGCAGCTCCCCAGGGGTGGGCGGAAACACCATATATTTT. The full variable domain, in which reference TRBV5-1 and TRBJ1-3 provide the parts outside the CDR3, is KAGVTQTPRYLIKTRGQQVTLSCSPISGHRSVSWYQQTPGQGLQFLFEYFSETQRNKGNFPGRFSGRQFSNSRSEMNVSTLELGDSALYLCASSSPGVGGNTIYFGEGSWLTVV.

J is TRBJ1-4 and V is TRBV7-2; the D gene is possibly TRBD1 (5 bases). The CDR3 runs 14 residues. The germline V gene encodes CDR1 SGHTA and CDR2 FQGNSA. V lost 5 bases and J 7 bases, leaving 14 bases between the germline ends. CDR3 sequence: CASSPWGESEKLFF. DNA of the CDR3: TGTGCCAGCAGCCCCTGGGGGGAGAGTGAAAAACTGTTTTTT. Together with reference TRBV7-2 and TRBJ1-4, the CDR3 gives the full variable domain: GAGVSQSPSNKVTEKGKDVELRCDPISGHTALYWYRQSLGQGLEFLIYFQGNSAPDKSGLPSDRFSAERTGGSVSTLTIQRTQQEDSAVYLCASSPWGESEKLFFGSGTQLSVL.

The CDR3 spells CASSVGTGDRNGYTF. The DNA of the CDR3 is TGTGCCAGCAGCGTTGGGACAGGGGACCGGAATGGCTACACCTTC. The chain joins TRBV5-4 to TRBJ1-2, with 10 bases lining up with TRBD1. Germline-derived CDR1 and CDR2 are SGHNT and YYREEE (reference sequence). CDR3 length: 15 amino acids. V shed 4 bases, J shed 6 bases, and the junction held 9 bases outside the gene matches. The full variable domain, rest sourced from reference TRBV5-4 and TRBJ1-2, is ETGVTQSPTHLIKTRGQQVTLRCSSQSGHNTVSWYQQALGQGPQFIFQYYREEENGRGNFPPRFSGLQFPNYSSELNVNALELDDSALYLCASSVGTGDRNGYTFGSGTRLTVV.

J is TRBJ2-7 and V is TRBV6-6; 8 bases match TRBD1. V was clipped by 5 bases and J by 5 bases; unmatched bases: 8. Germline V CDR1 and CDR2: MNHNY, SVGAGI (reference sequence). The CDR3 sequence is 14 residues long. The CDR3 DNA reads TGTGCCAGCAGTGCCCGACAGGGGAGGAACGAGCAGTACTTC. Amino acid sequence: CASSARQGRNEQYF.

The rearrangement links TRBV11-2 to TRBJ2-7, with 8 bases identical to TRBD1. The germline gives CDR1 SGHAT, CDR2 FQNNGV. This CDR3 contains 14 residues. J was trimmed by 3 bases and V by 5 bases; bases with no gene match: 6. For the CDR3, the DNA is TGTGCCAGCAGCCCAGACAGGGGCAACTACGAGCAGTACTTC. Protein sequence: CASSPDRGNYEQYF.